This TCR beta chain was profiled in a study of CD8 T cells in Susac syndrome. TEMRA cells were FACS-enriched, unlike CD8+ and CD4+ T cells, which were negatively isolated. Per germline, CDR1 LNHNV and CDR2 YYDKDF (reference sequence). Trimming shortened V by 3 bases and J by 5 bases, and 7 bases separated the two germline ends. The CDR3 is made up of 12 amino acids. With random hexamers, reverse transcription was performed on 0.5 to 1 ug of RNA. In TCRdb, the immunoSEQ multiplex PCR reads were re-called with MiXCR into one record per CDR3 protein. The sample shows 130,000 to 150,000 distinct CDR3 sequences, around 94% of them seen only once.

The TCR originated in a human donor in good health. The J gene is TRBJ2-5, the V gene TRBV15; either TRBD1 or TRBD2 may supply D (5 bases each). The material sequenced was CD8+ T cells from PBMCs. CDR3 sequence (DNA): TGTGCCACCAGCAGTGGGACGGAGACCCAGTACTTC. It yields the protein CATSSGTETQYF. The full variable domain, in which reference TRBV15 and TRBJ2-5 provide the parts outside the CDR3, is DAMVIQNPRYQVTQFGKPVTLSCSQTLNHNVMYWYQQKSSQAPKLLFHYYDKDFNNEADTPDNFQSRRPNTSFCFLDIRSPGLGDTAMYLCATSSGTETQYFGPGTRLLVL.